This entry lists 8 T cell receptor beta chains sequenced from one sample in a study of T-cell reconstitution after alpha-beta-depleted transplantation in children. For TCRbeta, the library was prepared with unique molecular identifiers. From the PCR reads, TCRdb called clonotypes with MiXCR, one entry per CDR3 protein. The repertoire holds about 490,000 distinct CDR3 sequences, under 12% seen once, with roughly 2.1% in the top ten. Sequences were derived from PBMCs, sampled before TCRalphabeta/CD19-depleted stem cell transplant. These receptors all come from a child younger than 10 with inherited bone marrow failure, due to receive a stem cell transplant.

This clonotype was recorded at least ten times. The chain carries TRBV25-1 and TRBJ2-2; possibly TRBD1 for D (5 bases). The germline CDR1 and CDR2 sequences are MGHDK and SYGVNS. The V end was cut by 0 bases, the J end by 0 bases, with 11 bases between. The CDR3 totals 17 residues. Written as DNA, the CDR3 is TGTGCCAGCAGTGAATATTTGGCAGGGCCGAACACCGGGGAGCTGTTTTTT. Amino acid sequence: CASSEYLAGPNTGELFF.

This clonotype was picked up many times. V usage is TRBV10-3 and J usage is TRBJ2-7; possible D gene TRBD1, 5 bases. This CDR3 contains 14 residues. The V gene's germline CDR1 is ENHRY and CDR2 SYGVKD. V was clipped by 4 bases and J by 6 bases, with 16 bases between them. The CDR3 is CAISAVMGLSEQYF. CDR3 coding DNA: TGTGCCATCAGTGCAGTGATGGGGCTGAGCGAGCAGTACTTC.

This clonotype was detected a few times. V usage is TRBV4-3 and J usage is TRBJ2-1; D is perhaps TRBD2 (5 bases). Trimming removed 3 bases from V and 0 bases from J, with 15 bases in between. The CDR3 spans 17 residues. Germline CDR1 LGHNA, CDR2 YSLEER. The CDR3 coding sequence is TGCGCCAGCAGCCATTCCCCGGGGTGGAGCTCCTACAATGAGCAGTTCTTC. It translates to CASSHSPGWSSYNEQFF.

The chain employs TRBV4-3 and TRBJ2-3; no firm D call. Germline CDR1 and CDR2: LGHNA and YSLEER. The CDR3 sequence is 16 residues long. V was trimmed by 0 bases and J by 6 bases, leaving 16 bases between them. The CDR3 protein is CASSQERRDPPDTQYF. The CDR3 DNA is TGCGCCAGCAGCCAAGAACGGCGAGATCCTCCCGATACGCAGTATTTT.

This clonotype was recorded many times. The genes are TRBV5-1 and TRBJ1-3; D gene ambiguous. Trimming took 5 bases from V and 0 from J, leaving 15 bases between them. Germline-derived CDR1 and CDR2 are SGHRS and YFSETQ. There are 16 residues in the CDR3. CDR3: CASSLSGLPSGNTIYF. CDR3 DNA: TGCGCCAGCAGTTTGAGCGGCCTCCCCTCTGGAAACACCATATATTTT. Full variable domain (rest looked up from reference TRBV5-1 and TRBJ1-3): KAGVTQTPRYLIKTRGQQVTLSCSPISGHRSVSWYQQTPGQGLQFLFEYFSETQRNKGNFPGRFSGRQFSNSRSEMNVSTLELGDSALYLCASSLSGLPSGNTIYFGEGSWLTVV.

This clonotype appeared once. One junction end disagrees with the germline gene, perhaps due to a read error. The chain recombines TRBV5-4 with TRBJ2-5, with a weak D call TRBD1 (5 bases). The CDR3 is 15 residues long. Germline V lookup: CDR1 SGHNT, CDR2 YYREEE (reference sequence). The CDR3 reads CASSLGLPSPETQYF. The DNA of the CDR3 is TGCGCCAGCAGCTTGGGGCTCCCCAGCCCGGAGACCCAGTACTTC.

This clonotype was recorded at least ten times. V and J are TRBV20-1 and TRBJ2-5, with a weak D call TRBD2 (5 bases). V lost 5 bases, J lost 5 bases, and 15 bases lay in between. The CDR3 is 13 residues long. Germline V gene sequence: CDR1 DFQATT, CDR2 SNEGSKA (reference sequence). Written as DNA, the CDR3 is TGCAGTGCTGAGCAACTAGGTTACGAGACCCAGTACTTC. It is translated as CSAEQLGYETQYF.

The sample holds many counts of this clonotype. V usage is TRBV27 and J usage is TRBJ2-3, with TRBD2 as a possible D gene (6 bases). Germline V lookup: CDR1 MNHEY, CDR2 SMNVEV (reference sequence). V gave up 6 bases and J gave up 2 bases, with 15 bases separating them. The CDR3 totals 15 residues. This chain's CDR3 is CASSSGGTDTDTQYF. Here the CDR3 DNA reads TGTGCCAGCAGCTCCGGTGGGACTGACACAGATACGCAGTATTTT.